This T cell receptor beta chain was sequenced for a study of T cell changes during pregnancy in multiple sclerosis. TCRdb keeps only in-frame clones here, not all; method: immunoSEQ multiplex PCR. The sample lists some 60,000 clones; 93% were seen once. The receptor was derived from a female donor with multiple sclerosis, enrolled in a pregnancy study. Sequencing was performed on peripheral blood, taken after pregnancy.

CDR3 bases: TGTGCCAGTAGTATAGATCGGACACATACGAACACCGGGGAGCTGTTTTTT. This gives the protein CASSIDRTHTNTGELFF. The chain has TRBV19 and TRBJ2-2, with D possibly matching TRBD1 (5 bases). CDR3 length: 17 amino acids. V gave up 0 bases and J gave up 0 bases, with 11 bases separating them. The germline gives CDR1 LNHDA, CDR2 SQIVND (reference sequence).